Following are 21 T cell receptor beta chains from one sample sequenced in a study of blood T cell repertoires in COVID-19. The assay was immunoSEQ multiplex PCR, and TCRdb's table has in-frame clones only and misses some. Here the sample spans about 320,000 clones, under 95% being singletons. The sample taken for sequencing was PBMCs or T cells enriched from blood (not recorded which). These receptors came from a man aged 60-69 years who had recovered from COVID-19.

V usage is TRBV19 and J usage is TRBJ1-5, with D tentatively TRBD1 (6 bases). This CDR3 is 15 amino acids long. Germline lookup yields CDR1 LNHDA and CDR2 SQIVND (reference sequence). The germline V and J ends were trimmed by 5 bases and 2 bases, with 13 bases remaining between them. For the CDR3, the DNA is TGTGCCAGTAGTCTCAGGGGTGTAGGCAATCAGCCCCAGCATTTT. Translated: CASSLRGVGNQPQHF. Combining the CDR3 with reference TRBV19 and TRBJ1-5 gives the whole variable domain DGGITQSPKYLFRKEGQNVTLSCEQNLNHDAMYWYRQDPGQGLRLIYYSQIVNDFQKGDIAEGYSVSREKKESFPLTVTSAQKNPTAFYLCASSLRGVGNQPQHFGDGTRLSIL.

The chain recombines TRBV19 with TRBJ2-1; 12 nucleotides match TRBD2. Trimming took 0 bases from V and 5 from J; bases not matched to a gene: 5. This CDR3 region has 17 residues. Germline-derived CDR1 and CDR2 are LNHDA and SQIVND (reference sequence). CDR3: CASSIDSWTSGDNEQFF. As DNA, the CDR3 is TGTGCCAGTAGTATAGATAGTTGGACTAGCGGGGACAATGAGCAGTTCTTC.

The chain links TRBV7-3 to TRBJ1-2; 11 bases agree with TRBD1. Germline V gives CDR1 SGHTA, CDR2 FQGTGA. The trim removed 4 bases at V and 4 bases at J, leaving 2 bases unmatched. The CDR3 is made up of 14 amino acids. DNA of the CDR3: TGTGCCAGCAGCTGGGACAGGGGGGGCTATGGCTACACCTTC. Protein sequence: CASSWDRGGYGYTF.

The chain uses TRBV19 and TRBJ1-5, with 10 bases fitting TRBD1. Germline trimming cut 7 bases from V and 7 bases from J; bases unmatched to any gene: 7. The CDR3 runs 14 residues. Looked up from germline, CDR1 is LNHDA and CDR2 is SQIVND (reference sequence). DNA of the CDR3: TGTGCCAGTAACGACAGGGGGCGGGGGCAGCCCCAGCATTTT. Residues: CASNDRGRGQPQHF.

The chain links TRBV3-1 (or the pseudogene TRBV3-2) to TRBJ1-1; tentative D call: TRBD1 (5 bases). The germline V gene encodes CDR1 LGHDT and CDR2 YNNKEL (reference sequence). V shed 2 bases and J shed 6 bases, with 16 bases lying between them. The CDR3 is 15 amino acids. Here the CDR3 DNA reads TGTGCCAGCAGCCAACAGGGACTTGTTTATTCTGAAGCTTTCTTT. Protein product: CASSQQGLVYSEAFF.

The V call is TRBV19, the J call TRBJ1-6, with D maybe TRBD1 (6 bases). This CDR3 is 15 amino acids long. Looked up from germline, CDR1 is LNHDA and CDR2 is SQIVND (reference sequence). V was clipped by 3 bases and J by 7 bases, with 13 bases between them. The DNA of the CDR3 is TGTGCCAGTAGTATTTTCGGACAGAACAATTCACCCCTCCACTTT. Protein product: CASSIFGQNNSPLHF.

The chain carries TRBV5-4 and TRBJ2-7, with a weak D call TRBD1 (6 bases). V was shortened by 2 bases and J by 5 bases, with 17 bases between the two germline ends. Germline CDR1 reads SGHNT; CDR2 reads YYREEE (reference sequence). This CDR3 is built from 15 residues. The CDR3 sequence: CASSFRDTALDEQYF. The CDR3 coding sequence is TGTGCCAGCAGCTTTCGGGACACCGCACTTGACGAGCAGTACTTC.

The V call is TRBV5-1, the J call TRBJ2-7, with D unresolved. The V gene's germline CDR1 is SGHRS and CDR2 YFSETQ. V was cut by 2 bases and J by 4 bases, with 16 bases left in between. The CDR3 contains 15 residues. The chain's CDR3 is CASSLNGQNEYEQYF. DNA for the CDR3: TGCGCCAGCAGCTTAAATGGGCAGAATGAATACGAGCAGTACTTC.

The chain employs TRBV30 and TRBJ2-7; maybe TRBD1 (6 bases). The CDR3 covers 13 residues. Germline V lookup: CDR1 GTSNPN, CDR2 SVGIG (reference sequence). V lost 0 bases and J 3 bases, leaving 9 bases between the germline ends. This CDR3 reads CAWSVGQSYEQYF. The CDR3 coding sequence is TGTGCCTGGAGTGTAGGACAGAGCTACGAGCAGTACTTC.

The chain carries TRBV7-3 and TRBJ2-1; TRBD2 matches at 10 bases. CDR1 is SGHTA, CDR2 FQGTGA, per germline. With 6 bases clipped from V and 4 bases from J, the junction kept 12 bases outside the gene matches. This CDR3 has 17 residues. CDR3 sequence: CASSYTASGGMYNEQFF. CDR3 nucleotides: TGTGCCAGCAGTTATACTGCTAGCGGGGGAATGTACAATGAGCAGTTCTTC.

This clone was seen once. This rearrangement joins TRBV7-9 to TRBJ2-7; 7 bases are shared with TRBD1. With V trimmed by 5 bases and J by 0 bases, 13 bases remained unmatched. The germline gives CDR1 SEHNR, CDR2 FQNEAQ (reference sequence). The CDR3 is 17 residues long. Here the CDR3 DNA reads TGTGCCAGCAGCGGCAGGACAGGACAGGAGATCTCCTACGAGCAGTACTTC. Protein: CASSGRTGQEISYEQYF.

V and J are TRBV7-3 and TRBJ2-2; 9 nucleotides agree with TRBD1. The trim removed 4 bases at V and 5 bases at J, leaving 5 bases unmatched. The CDR3 spans 15 residues. The germline V gene encodes CDR1 SGHTA and CDR2 FQGTGA. The CDR3 DNA is TGTGCCAGCAGCTCCGGGACAGGGTATACCGGGGAGCTGTTTTTT. It specifies CASSSGTGYTGELFF.

The V and J genes are TRBV19 and TRBJ1-5; 7 positions agree with TRBD1. J was trimmed by 1 base and V by 4 bases; bases with no gene match: 13. From germline, CDR1 is LNHDA and CDR2 SQIVND (reference sequence). The CDR3 has 18 residues. The CDR3 bases are TGTGCCAGTAGTAAAGAGGGGGCGGGAGGTATCAGCAATCAGCCCCAGCATTTT. As protein: CASSKEGAGGISNQPQHF.

This rearrangement joins TRBV5-4 to TRBJ1-4, with D perhaps TRBD1 (5 bases). The CDR3 sequence is 13 residues long. Trimming removed 4 bases from V and 5 bases from J, with 9 bases in between. The V gene's germline CDR1 is SGHNT and CDR2 YYREEE (reference sequence). The CDR3 spells CASSHYRNEKLFF. The CDR3 DNA reads TGTGCCAGCAGCCATTACAGGAATGAAAAACTGTTTTTT. Using reference TRBV5-4 and TRBJ1-4 for the parts outside the CDR3, the full variable domain is ETGVTQSPTHLIKTRGQQVTLRCSSQSGHNTVSWYQQALGQGPQFIFQYYREEENGRGNFPPRFSGLQFPNYSSELNVNALELDDSALYLCASSHYRNEKLFFGSGTQLSVL.

The V and J genes are TRBV5-1 and TRBJ2-1; 7 positions agree with TRBD2. Germline V lookup: CDR1 SGHRS, CDR2 YFSETQ. V was pared by 1 base and J by 0 bases, with 4 bases of the junction left unmatched. The CDR3 totals 16 residues. The CDR3 region has the DNA TGCGCCAGCAGCTTGAACGGGGGGAGCTCCTACAATGAGCAGTTCTTC. Amino acids: CASSLNGGSSYNEQFF.

The rearrangement uses TRBV11-3 and TRBJ1-1; D is perhaps TRBD1 (6 bases). Trimming cost V 2 bases and J 11 bases, with 18 bases left between them. Germline CDR1 and CDR2: SGHNT and YENEEA. The CDR3 consists of 14 residues. The CDR3 sequence is CASSLKLAGAGAFF. The CDR3 nucleotides are TGTGCCAGCAGCTTAAAGCTTGCGGGGGCGGGGGCTTTCTTT.

The CDR3 sequence is CASSQEKDPRVGEKLFF. The CDR3 bases are TGCGCCAGCAGCCAAGAGAAAGACCCGAGGGTAGGGGAAAAACTGTTTTTT. V and J are TRBV4-1 and TRBJ1-4; the D is unclear. Germline CDR1 MGHRA, CDR2 YSYEKL. The CDR3 is 17 amino acids. Trimming left V 0 bases short and J 8 bases short, with 19 bases between.

Comment on this clone: Other DNA sequences in this specimen translate into the identical CDR3. The chain employs TRBV5-4 and TRBJ1-2; 9 bases match TRBD1. The V and J ends lost 4 bases and 8 bases, in that order; junction bases with no gene match: 6. The CDR3 has 13 residues. CDR1 and CDR2 (germline): SGHNT, YYREEE (reference sequence). The CDR3: CASSPQGARGYTF. The CDR3 bases are TGTGCCAGCAGCCCACAGGGGGCGCGGGGCTACACCTTC. Supplemented by reference TRBV5-4 and TRBJ1-2, the full variable domain reads ETGVTQSPTHLIKTRGQQVTLRCSSQSGHNTVSWYQQALGQGPQFIFQYYREEENGRGNFPPRFSGLQFPNYSSELNVNALELDDSALYLCASSPQGARGYTFGSGTRLTVV.

This clone was seen a handful of times. The rearrangement links TRBV19 to TRBJ1-3; no definite D call. With 5 bases removed from V and 4 bases from J, the gap between germline ends came to 6 bases. Germline V lookup: CDR1 LNHDA, CDR2 SQIVND (reference sequence). The CDR3 has 12 residues. The CDR3 region is CASSRQGNTIYF. The CDR3 nucleotides are TGTGCCAGTAGTCGACAAGGAAACACCATATATTTT.

This chain joins TRBV5-4 and TRBJ2-5; D might be TRBD2 (5 bases). In germline, CDR1 is SGHNT, CDR2 YYREEE (reference sequence). The CDR3 spans 14 residues. V was shortened by 2 bases and J by 9 bases, with 17 bases between the two germline ends. DNA for the CDR3: TGTGCCAGCAGCTTATCCGGGATGGGGAGACCCCAGTACTTC. It is translated as CASSLSGMGRPQYF.

The chain couples TRBV18 to TRBJ1-4, with 9 bases identical to TRBD1. This CDR3 comprises 15 residues. Germline-derived CDR1 and CDR2 are KGHSH and LQKENI. The V gene end was trimmed by 3 bases and the J gene end by 3 bases; junction bases not matched to a gene: 2. The CDR3 DNA reads as TGTGCCAGCTCACCGGACAGGGGTGCTAATGAAAAACTGTTTTTT. It is translated as CASSPDRGANEKLFF.